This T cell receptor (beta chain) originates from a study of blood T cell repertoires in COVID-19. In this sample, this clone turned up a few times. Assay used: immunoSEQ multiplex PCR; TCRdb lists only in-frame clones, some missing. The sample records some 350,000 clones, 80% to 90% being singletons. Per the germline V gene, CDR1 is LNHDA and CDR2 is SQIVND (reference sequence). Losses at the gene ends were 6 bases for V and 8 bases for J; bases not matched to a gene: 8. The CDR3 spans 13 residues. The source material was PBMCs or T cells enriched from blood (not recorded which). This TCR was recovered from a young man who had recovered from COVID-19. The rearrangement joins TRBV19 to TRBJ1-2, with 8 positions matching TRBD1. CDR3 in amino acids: CASRGDRGRGYTF. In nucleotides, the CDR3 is TGTGCCAGTAGGGGCGACAGGGGAAGGGGCTACACCTTC.